The clone carrying this TCR beta chain was observed a single time. The antigen remains undetermined. The entry originates in a study of CD4 T cells in relation to SARS-CoV-2 and coronaviruses. Overall study context: ViraFEST: roughly ten-day antigen culture of PBMCs, then TCR beta CDR3 sequencing.

Unexposed donor CD4+ T cells date from about 2011-2018, before the COVID-19 pandemic. After less than 11 days of culture, CD4+ T cells were isolated. This CDR3 has 16 residues. The V end lost 3 bases, the J end lost 4 bases, and 19 bases lay between the germline ends. Germline V gene lookup returns CDR1 ENHRY and CDR2 SYGVKD. Profiled with immunoSEQ multiplex PCR; TCRdb holds only in-frame clones, not every one. The sample shows under 13,000 clones, 84% of them seen only once. The V and J genes are TRBV10-3 and TRBJ2-7, with no clear D. This TCR was recovered from a human donor in good health. Material for sequencing was CD4+ T cells from PBMCs, cultured in vitro. The CDR3 DNA sequence: TGTGCCATCAGTGATCCTGGGCTAGGGTGGCCTTACGAGCAGTACTTC. Amino acids: CAISDPGLGWPYEQYF.